The clone carrying this T cell receptor (beta chain) was recorded a few times. Its cognate antigen is unknown. Everyone who donated was a healthy bone marrow donor. This specimen comes from a study of cytomegalovirus exposure and HLA in healthy donors. Overall study context: Out of about 360 genotyped donors, roughly 80% belonged to the Caucasian-associated ancestry cluster.

Findings of the study overall: The only immune exposure information that was available was CMV serostatus. Some V segments could not be told apart, so they were left out, TRBV6-2 and TRBV6-3 among them.

Germline CDR1 and CDR2: MGHRA and YSYEKL. The trim removed 0 bases at V and 7 bases at J, leaving 5 bases unmatched. The CDR3 is 16 amino acids. PCR primers comprised 60 Vbeta and 13 Jbeta primers. The method was immunoSEQ multiplex PCR; TCRdb's version includes in-frame clones alone and lacks a portion of them. The profile covers about 98,000 clones, with around 68% appearing a single time and approximately 1.1% taken by the ten largest. The receptor was isolated from a female donor in good health and CMV-seronegative. The material sequenced was PBMCs. V gene TRBV4-1 combines with J gene TRBJ2-1, with 11 bases matching TRBD2. CDR3 DNA: TGCGCCAGCAGCCAAGAGACTAGCGGGACATGGAATGAGCAGTTCTTC. It is translated as CASSQETSGTWNEQFF.